Here is one T cell receptor (beta chain) with its context. Grouping used clinical history reported by participants in a survey and questionnaire. Trimming at V came to 5 bases and at J to 3 bases, leaving 6 bases not matched to a gene. The CDR3 spans 16 residues. The V gene's germline CDR1 is MNHEY and CDR2 SVGEGT. The record originates from a study of blood T cell repertoires in COVID-19. Study-wide background: Acute and convalescent COVID-19 samples came from the United States, Italy and Spain. T cells, B-cell-depleted T cells, or PBMCs supplied cDNA or gDNA.

Study processing details: Amplified reference gene primers provided the basis for estimating nucleated cell counts. TCRdb's table, derived via immunoSEQ multiplex PCR, lists solely in-frame clones and lacks some. V and J calls and clone size come straight from that table; D and trimming were deduced from the DNA. Among 250,000 to 350,000 clones listed, less than 85% were seen once. The chain joins TRBV6-2 or TRBV6-3 to TRBJ2-7; 14 bases line up with TRBD2. The TCR was taken from a woman between 45 and 65 years old who had recovered from COVID-19. The sequencing input was PBMCs or T cells enriched from blood (not recorded which). The CDR3: CASSKGLAGVYYEQYF. The CDR3, as DNA: TGTGCCAGCAGTAAGGGACTAGCGGGAGTATACTACGAGCAGTACTTC.